This TCR beta chain was captured in a study of T cells in tumors after PD-1 blockade. Background on the study: Excluded were patients with checkpoint blockade, immunosuppressants, or radiotherapy or other anti-cancer therapy within 4 weeks. Notes on the study in general: About 41% of tumor TCR clonotypes were also found in blood.

In regard to this clone: What it recognizes is unknown.

The CDR3 spans 16 residues. Germline assignment: CDR1 SGHTA and CDR2 FQGNSA. V gave up 0 bases and J gave up 3 bases, with 14 bases separating them. Tumor or blood genomic DNA was sequenced, with inputs of 616 ng to 6,004 ng. Generated by immunoSEQ multiplex PCR, the TCRdb table keeps only in-frame clones and is missing some. Of some 60,000 clones listed, around three quarters are singletons. The chain uses TRBV7-2 and TRBJ1-2; possibly TRBD1 for D (5 bases). The material was PBMCs, obtained before anti-PD-1 treatment. This sequence originates from a human donor with basal cell carcinoma. As DNA, the CDR3 is TGTGCCAGCAGCTTAGCAAAGGACACAATTTACTATGGCTACACCTTC. It codes for CASSLAKDTIYYGYTF.